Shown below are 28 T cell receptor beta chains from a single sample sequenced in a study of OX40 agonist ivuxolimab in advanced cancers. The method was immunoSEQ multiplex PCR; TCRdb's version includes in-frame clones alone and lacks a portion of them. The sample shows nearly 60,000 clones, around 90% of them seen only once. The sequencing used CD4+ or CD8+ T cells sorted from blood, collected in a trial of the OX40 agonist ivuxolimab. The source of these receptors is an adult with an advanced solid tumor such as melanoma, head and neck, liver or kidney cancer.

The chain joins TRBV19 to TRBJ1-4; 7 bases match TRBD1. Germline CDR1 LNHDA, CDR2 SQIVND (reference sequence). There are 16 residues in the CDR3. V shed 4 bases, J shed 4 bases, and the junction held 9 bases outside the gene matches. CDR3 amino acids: CASSNAPGQINEKLFF. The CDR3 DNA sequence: TGTGCCAGTAGTAACGCACCGGGACAGATTAATGAAAAACTGTTTTTT. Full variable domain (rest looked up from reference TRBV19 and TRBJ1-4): DGGITQSPKYLFRKEGQNVTLSCEQNLNHDAMYWYRQDPGQGLRLIYYSQIVNDFQKGDIAEGYSVSREKKESFPLTVTSAQKNPTAFYLCASSNAPGQINEKLFFGSGTQLSVL.

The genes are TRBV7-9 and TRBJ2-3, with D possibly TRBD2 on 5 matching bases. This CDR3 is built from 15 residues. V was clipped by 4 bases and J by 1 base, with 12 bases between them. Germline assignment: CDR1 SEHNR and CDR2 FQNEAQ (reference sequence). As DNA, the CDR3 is TGTGCCAGCAGCTGGCGGGCTGGGGGCACAGATACGCAGTATTTT. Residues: CASSWRAGGTDTQYF. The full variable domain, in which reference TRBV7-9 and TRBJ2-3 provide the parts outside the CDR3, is DTGVSQNPRHKITKRGQNVTFRCDPISEHNRLYWYRQTLGQGPEFLTYFQNEAQLEKSRLLSDRFSAERPKGSFSTLEIQRTEQGDSAMYLCASSWRAGGTDTQYFGPGTRLTVL.

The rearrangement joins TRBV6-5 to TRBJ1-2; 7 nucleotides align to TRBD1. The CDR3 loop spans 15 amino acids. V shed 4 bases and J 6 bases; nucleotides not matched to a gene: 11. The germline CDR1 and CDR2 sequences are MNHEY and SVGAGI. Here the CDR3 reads CASSSAGTDMDGYTF. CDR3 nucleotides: TGTGCCAGCAGTTCGGCCGGGACAGACATGGATGGCTACACCTTC.

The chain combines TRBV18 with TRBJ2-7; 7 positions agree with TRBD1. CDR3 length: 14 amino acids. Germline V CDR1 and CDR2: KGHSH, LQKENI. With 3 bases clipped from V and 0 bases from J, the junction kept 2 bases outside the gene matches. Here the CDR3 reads CASSPRDSSYEQYF. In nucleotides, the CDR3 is TGTGCCAGCTCACCCCGGGACAGCTCCTACGAGCAGTACTTC.

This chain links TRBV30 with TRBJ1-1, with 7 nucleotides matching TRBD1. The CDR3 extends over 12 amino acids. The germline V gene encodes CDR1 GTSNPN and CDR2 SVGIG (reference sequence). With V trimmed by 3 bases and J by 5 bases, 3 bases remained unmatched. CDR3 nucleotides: TGTGCCTGGAGGGAACAGGGGACTGAAGCTTTCTTT. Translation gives CAWREQGTEAFF. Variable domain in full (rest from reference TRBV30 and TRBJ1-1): SQTIHQWPATLVQPVGSPLSLECTVEGTSNPNLYWYRQAAGRGLQLLFYSVGIGQISSEVPQNLSASRPQDRQFILSSKKLLLSDSGFYLCAWREQGTEAFFGQGTRLTVV.

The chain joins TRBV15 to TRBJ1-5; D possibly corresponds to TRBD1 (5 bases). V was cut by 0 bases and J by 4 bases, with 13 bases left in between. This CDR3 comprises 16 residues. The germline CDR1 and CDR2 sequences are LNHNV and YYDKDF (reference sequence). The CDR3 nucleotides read TGTGCCACCAGCAGAGATGAGGGTCCAGGGAATCAGCCCCAGCATTTT. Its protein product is CATSRDEGPGNQPQHF. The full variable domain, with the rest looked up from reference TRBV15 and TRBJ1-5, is DAMVIQNPRYQVTQFGKPVTLSCSQTLNHNVMYWYQQKSSQAPKLLFHYYDKDFNNEADTPDNFQSRRPNTSFCFLDIRSPGLGDTAMYLCATSRDEGPGNQPQHFGDGTRLSIL.

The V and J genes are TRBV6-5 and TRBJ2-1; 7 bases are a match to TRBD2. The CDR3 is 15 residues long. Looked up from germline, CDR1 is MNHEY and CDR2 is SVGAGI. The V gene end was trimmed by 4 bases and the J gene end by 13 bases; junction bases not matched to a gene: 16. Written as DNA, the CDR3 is TGTGCCAGCAGTTTGGTAGGACTAGGATTGTCCCGACAGTTCTTC. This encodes CASSLVGLGLSRQFF.

CDR3 DNA sequence: TGTGCCAGTAGTACCCTGGCGGGAGGGGCATTTTCCTACGAGCAGTACTTC. Translation: CASSTLAGGAFSYEQYF. The chain combines TRBV19 with TRBJ2-7, with 9 bases aligning to TRBD2. Germline V gives CDR1 LNHDA, CDR2 SQIVND (reference sequence). With 4 bases clipped from V and 1 base from J, the junction kept 11 bases outside the gene matches. CDR3 length: 17 residues.

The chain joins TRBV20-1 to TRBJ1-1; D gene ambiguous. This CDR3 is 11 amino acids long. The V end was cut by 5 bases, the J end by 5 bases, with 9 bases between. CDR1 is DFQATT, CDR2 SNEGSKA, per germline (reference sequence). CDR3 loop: CSADVFTEAFF. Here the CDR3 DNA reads TGCAGTGCTGATGTTTTTACTGAAGCTTTCTTT.

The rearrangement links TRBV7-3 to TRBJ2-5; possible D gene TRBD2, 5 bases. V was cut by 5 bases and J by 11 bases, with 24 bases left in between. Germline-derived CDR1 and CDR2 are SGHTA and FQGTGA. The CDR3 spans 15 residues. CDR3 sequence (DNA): TGTGCCAGCAGCCCCTCTTCCTCCGGGGTGCGAGAGCAGTACTTC. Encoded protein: CASSPSSSGVREQYF.

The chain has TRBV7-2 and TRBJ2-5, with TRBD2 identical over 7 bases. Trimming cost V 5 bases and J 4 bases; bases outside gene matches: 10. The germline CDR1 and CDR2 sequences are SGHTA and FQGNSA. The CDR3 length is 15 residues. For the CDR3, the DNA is TGTGCCAGCAGCCCTTTATTCTCGGGGGGAGAGACCCAGTACTTC. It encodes CASSPLFSGGETQYF.

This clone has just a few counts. CDR3 protein: CRAGGETQYF. In DNA, the CDR3 is TGCAGGGCGGGTGGAGAGACCCAGTACTTC. This chain joins TRBV20-1 and TRBJ2-5, with D perhaps matching TRBD2 (5 bases). The V gene's germline CDR1 is DFQATT and CDR2 SNEGSKA (reference sequence). The CDR3 has 10 amino acids.

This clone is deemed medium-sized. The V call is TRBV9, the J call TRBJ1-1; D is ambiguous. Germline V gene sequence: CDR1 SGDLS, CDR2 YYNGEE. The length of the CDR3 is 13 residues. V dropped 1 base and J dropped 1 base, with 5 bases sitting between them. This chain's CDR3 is CASSVLWNTEAFF. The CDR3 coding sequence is TGTGCCAGCAGCGTACTGTGGAACACTGAAGCTTTCTTT.

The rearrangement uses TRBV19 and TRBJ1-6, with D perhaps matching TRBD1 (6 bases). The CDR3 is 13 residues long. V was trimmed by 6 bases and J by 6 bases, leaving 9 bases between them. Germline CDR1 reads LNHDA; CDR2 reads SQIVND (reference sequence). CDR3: CASSDRFNSPLHF. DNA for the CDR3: TGTGCCAGTAGCGACAGGTTTAATTCACCCCTCCACTTT.

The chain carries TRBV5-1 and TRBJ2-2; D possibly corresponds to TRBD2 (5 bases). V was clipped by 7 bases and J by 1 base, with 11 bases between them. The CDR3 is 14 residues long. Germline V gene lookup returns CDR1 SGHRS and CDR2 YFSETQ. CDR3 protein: CASSASGNTGELFF. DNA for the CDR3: TGCGCCAGCTCGGCGAGCGGGAACACCGGGGAGCTGTTTTTT.

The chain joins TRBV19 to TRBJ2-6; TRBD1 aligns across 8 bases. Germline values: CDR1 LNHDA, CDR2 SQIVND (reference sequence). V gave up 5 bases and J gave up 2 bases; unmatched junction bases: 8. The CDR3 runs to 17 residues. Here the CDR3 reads CASSARQGAPGANVLTF. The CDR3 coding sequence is TGTGCCAGTAGTGCAAGGCAGGGGGCGCCTGGGGCCAACGTCCTGACTTTC.

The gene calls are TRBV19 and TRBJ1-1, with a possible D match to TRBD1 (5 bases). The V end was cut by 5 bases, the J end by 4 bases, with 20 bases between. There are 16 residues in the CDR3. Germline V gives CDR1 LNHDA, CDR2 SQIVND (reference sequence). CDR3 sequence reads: CASSRPRLGVSTEAFF. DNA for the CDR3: TGTGCCAGTAGTCGACCGCGTTTAGGGGTATCCACTGAAGCTTTCTTT.

CDR3 bases: TGCGCCAGCAGCTTAAACAAGCGGCGCACAGATACGCAGTATTTT. It is translated as CASSLNKRRTDTQYF. The J gene is TRBJ2-3, the V gene TRBV4-1, with D possibly being TRBD2 (5 bases). CDR3 length equals 15 residues. V was trimmed by 5 bases and J by 1 base, leaving 13 bases between them. Looked up from germline, CDR1 is MGHRA and CDR2 is YSYEKL.

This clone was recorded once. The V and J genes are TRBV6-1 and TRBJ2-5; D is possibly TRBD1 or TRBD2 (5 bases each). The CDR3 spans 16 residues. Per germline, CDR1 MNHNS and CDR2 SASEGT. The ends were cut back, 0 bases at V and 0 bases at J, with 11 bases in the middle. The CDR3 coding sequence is TGTGCCAGCAGTGAAGCGTACGGGACCTACCAAGAGACCCAGTACTTC. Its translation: CASSEAYGTYQETQYF.

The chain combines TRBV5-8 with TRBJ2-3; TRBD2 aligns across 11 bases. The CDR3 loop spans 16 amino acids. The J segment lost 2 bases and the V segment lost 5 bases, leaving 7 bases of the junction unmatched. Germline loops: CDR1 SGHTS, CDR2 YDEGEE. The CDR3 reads CASRRGTSGYTDTQYF. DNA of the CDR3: TGTGCCAGCAGGCGAGGGACTAGCGGTTACACAGATACGCAGTATTTT. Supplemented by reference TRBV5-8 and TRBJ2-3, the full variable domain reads EAGVTQSPTHLIKTRGQQATLRCSPISGHTSVYWYQQALGLGLQFLLWYDEGEERNRGNFPPRFSGRQFPNYSSELNVNALELEDSALYLCASRRGTSGYTDTQYFGPGTRLTVL.

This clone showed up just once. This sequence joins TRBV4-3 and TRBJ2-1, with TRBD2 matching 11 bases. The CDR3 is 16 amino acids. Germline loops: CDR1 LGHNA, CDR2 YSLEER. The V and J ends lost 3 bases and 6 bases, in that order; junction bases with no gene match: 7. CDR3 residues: CASSHALAGDLNEQFF. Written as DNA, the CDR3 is TGCGCCAGCAGCCACGCACTAGCGGGAGATCTCAATGAGCAGTTCTTC.

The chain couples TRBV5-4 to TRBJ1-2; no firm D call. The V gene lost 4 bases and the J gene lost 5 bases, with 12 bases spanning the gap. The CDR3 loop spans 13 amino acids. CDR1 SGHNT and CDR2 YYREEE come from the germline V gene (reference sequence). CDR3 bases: TGTGCCAGCAGCATGGCGAATGAGTATGGCTACACCTTC. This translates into CASSMANEYGYTF. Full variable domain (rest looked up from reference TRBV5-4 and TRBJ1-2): ETGVTQSPTHLIKTRGQQVTLRCSSQSGHNTVSWYQQALGQGPQFIFQYYREEENGRGNFPPRFSGLQFPNYSSELNVNALELDDSALYLCASSMANEYGYTFGSGTRLTVV.

CDR3 nucleotide sequence: TGCGCCAGCAGCGGGACGGCAACTAATGAAAAACTGTTTTTT. Its translation is CASSGTATNEKLFF. The rearrangement uses TRBV5-1 and TRBJ1-4; a weak D match, TRBD1 (5 bases). The CDR3 runs 14 residues. V lost 4 bases to trimming and J lost 0 bases, with 7 bases between them. From germline, CDR1 is SGHRS and CDR2 YFSETQ.

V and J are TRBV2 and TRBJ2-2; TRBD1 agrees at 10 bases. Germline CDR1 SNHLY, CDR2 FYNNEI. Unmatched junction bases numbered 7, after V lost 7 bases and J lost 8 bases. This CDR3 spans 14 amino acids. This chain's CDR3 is CASKDRGIWGELFF. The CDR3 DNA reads TGTGCCAGCAAGGACAGGGGGATTTGGGGGGAGCTGTTTTTT.

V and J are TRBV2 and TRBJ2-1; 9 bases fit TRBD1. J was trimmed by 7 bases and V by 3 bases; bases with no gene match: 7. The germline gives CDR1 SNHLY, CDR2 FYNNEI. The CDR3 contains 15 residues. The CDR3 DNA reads TGTGCCAGCAGTGATTGGGGACAGGGTAAAAATGAGCAGTTCTTC. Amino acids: CASSDWGQGKNEQFF.

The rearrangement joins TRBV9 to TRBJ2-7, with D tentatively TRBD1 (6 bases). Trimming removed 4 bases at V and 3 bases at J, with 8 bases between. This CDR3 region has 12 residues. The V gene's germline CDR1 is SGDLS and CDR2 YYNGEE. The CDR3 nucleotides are TGTGCCAGCAGCAAACAGGGCTACGAGCAGTACTTC. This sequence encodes CASSKQGYEQYF.

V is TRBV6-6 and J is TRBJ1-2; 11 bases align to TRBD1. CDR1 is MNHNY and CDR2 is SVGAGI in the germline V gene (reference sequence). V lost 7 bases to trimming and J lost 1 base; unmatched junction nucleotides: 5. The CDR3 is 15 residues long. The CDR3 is CASTRTGGYNYGYTF. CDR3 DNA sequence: TGTGCCAGCACTAGGACAGGGGGCTATAACTATGGCTACACCTTC.

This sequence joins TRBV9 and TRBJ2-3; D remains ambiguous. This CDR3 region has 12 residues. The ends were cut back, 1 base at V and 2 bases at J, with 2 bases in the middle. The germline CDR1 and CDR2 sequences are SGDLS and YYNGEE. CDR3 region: CASSVSTDTQYF. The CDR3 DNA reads TGTGCCAGCAGCGTATCCACAGATACGCAGTATTTT.